This T cell receptor (beta chain) originates from a study of blood T cell repertoires in COVID-19. Overall study: Samples of COVID-19 (acute and convalescent) were obtained from the United States, Italy and Spain. PBMCs, B-cell-depleted T cells, or T cells provided the cDNA or gDNA that made up the material.

Method: immunoSEQ multiplex PCR; TCRdb's copy keeps in-frame clones and lacks some. The profile shows fewer than 140,000 clones, 84% of them singletons. The source of this sequence is a woman in her sixties with acute or convalescent COVID-19. The sample consisted of peripheral blood.

CDR3 sequence (DNA): TGTGCCACCAGCGATCCCGGGAGGCCCTACGAGCAGTACTTC. Translation gives CATSDPGRPYEQYF. V gene TRBV24-1 combines with J gene TRBJ2-7; TRBD2 matches 7 bases. The length of the CDR3 is 14 residues. Germline trimming cut 7 bases from V and 2 bases from J; bases unmatched to any gene: 7. The germline gives CDR1 KGHDR, CDR2 SFDVKD.